This T cell receptor (beta chain) is drawn from a study of tumor-infiltrating lymphocytes in oesophageal squamous cell carcinoma. V was pared by 4 bases and J by 2 bases, with 12 bases between. The CDR3 spans 14 residues. The germline gives CDR1 SGHTA, CDR2 FQGNSA. Via MiXCR, TCRdb re-called the PCR reads, giving one row per CDR3 protein. The table lists around 12,000 distinct CDR3 sequences, 52% of them singletons. The chain employs TRBV7-2 and TRBJ2-7, with D possibly called TRBD1 or TRBD2 (5 bases each). The source of this sequence is a female donor with esophageal squamous cell carcinoma. Sequencing was carried out using esophageal tumor tissue. The CDR3 DNA follows: TGTGCCAGCAGCTCAGGGACGGAGACCTACGAGCAGTACTTC. It specifies CASSSGTETYEQYF.